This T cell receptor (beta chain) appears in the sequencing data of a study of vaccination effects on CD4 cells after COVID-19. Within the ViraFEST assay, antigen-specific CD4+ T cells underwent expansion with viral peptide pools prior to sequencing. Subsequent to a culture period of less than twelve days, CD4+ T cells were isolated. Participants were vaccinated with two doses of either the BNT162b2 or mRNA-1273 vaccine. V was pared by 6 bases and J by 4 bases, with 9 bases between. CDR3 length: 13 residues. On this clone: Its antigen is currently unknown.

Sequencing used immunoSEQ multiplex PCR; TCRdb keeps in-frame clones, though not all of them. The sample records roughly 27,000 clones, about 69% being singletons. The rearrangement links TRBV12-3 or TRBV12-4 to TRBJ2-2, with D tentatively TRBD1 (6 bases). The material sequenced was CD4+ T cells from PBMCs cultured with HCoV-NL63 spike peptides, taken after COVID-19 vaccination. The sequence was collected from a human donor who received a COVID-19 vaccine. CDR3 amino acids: CASSARGTGELFF. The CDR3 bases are TGTGCCAGCAGCGCCAGGGGCACCGGGGAGCTGTTTTTT.